The sample holds many counts of the clone carrying this T cell receptor (beta chain). Its matching antigen is unknown. The entry originates in a study of CD8+CD57+ T cells in acquired aplastic anemia. Researchers used genomic DNA as the template to profile TCR beta VDJ and CDR3. TCRdb recomputed calls from the reads with MiXCR, one row per CDR3 protein. The data hold 150,000 to 160,000 distinct CDR3 sequences, with about 52% observed a single time. V shed 5 bases and J 7 bases; nucleotides not matched to a gene: 16. The CDR3 sequence is 16 residues long. The germline CDR1 and CDR2 sequences are SGHVS and FQNEAQ. In patients chosen for sequencing, flow cytometry had shown CD8+CD57+ cell expansion. Overall study results and limits: With respect to CD8+ Simpson's diversity, patients and controls did not differ significantly. A set of 25 to 30 CD8+ CDR3 sequences was shared between patients and controls, and these sequences appeared highly expressed in patients.

The sequence came from a human donor with aplastic anemia. The V gene is TRBV7-8, the J gene TRBJ2-7, with 8 nucleotides matching TRBD2. Material: sorted CD4+, CD8+, or CD8+CD57+ T cells (not recorded which) from PBMCs. This CDR3 is CASSPGAGALAWEQYF. The CDR3 bases are TGTGCCAGCAGCCCAGGAGCGGGGGCCCTCGCTTGGGAGCAGTACTTC.